The present entry profiles one T cell receptor beta chain with its context. This clonotype was observed many times. Its antigen is not yet known. Base qualities are missing; no much larger clone stands one base away. The sample originates from a study of T cells in Graves' hyperthyroidism and ophthalmopathy (dated by TCRdb to the late 2010s). Regarding the complete study: Peripheral blood was sampled at the time of initial diagnosis, prior to any treatment. To identify TCR V-J signatures that set the groups apart, the researchers used a discovery cohort of 100 patients, made up of around 40 with Graves' ophthalmopathy and 57 with stable Graves' hyperthyroidism. Whether ophthalmopathy could be predicted prospectively was tested in an independent validation cohort made up of under 20 hyperthyroidism patients plus 17 patients who later progressed to ophthalmopathy. The approximately 100 discovery patients were randomly split 7:3 into training and test sets. The study also compared thyroid tissue and blood T-cell repertoires from 6 or 7 Graves' hyperthyroidism patients. After sampling, hyperthyroidism patients received methimazole starting at 30 mg daily, and ophthalmopathy patients received high-dose intravenous methylprednisolone. The paper describes TCR Vbeta CDR3 sequencing of around 130 peripheral blood samples, made up of fewer than 50 ophthalmopathy patients, roughly 72 hyperthyroidism patients and 17 progressor patients. Findings and caveats that apply to the study as a whole: No statistical method was used to set the sample size in advance, and investigators knew the group allocation. In cross-validation, a model built on a 13 V-J signature told ophthalmopathy apart from stable hyperthyroidism with less than 90% sensitivity and about 81% specificity, and in testing the same model reached 80%/75%. During validation, the model predicted progression to ophthalmopathy a median of approximately 7 months ahead of onset, with approximately 71% sensitivity and 72% to 85% specificity. Blood samples also contained most of the expanded thyroid clonotypes (frequency above 0.001), which suggests that blood repertoires may reflect thyroid immune responses.

Ophthalmopathy patients had moderately to severely active disease, Clinical Activity Score of at least 3, NOSPECS grade of at least 4, and duration under 3 months. Patients with uncontrolled infections, other autoimmune diseases, pregnancy or lactation were excluded. Clinical symptoms, serum thyroxine and TRAb, thyroid ultrasound, and orbital computed tomography formed the basis for the diagnoses. PBMCs were separated from 10 ml of fresh peripheral blood using Ficoll-Paque density gradient centrifugation. Total RNA was extracted using Trizol reagent, and RNA quality was assessed on an Agilent 2100 Bioanalyzer. At the junction V is shortened by 6 bases and J by 7 bases, with 4 bases in between. From cysteine to phenylalanine, the CDR3 is 10 amino acids long. Only CDR3 DNA is held: 30 bases, read in frame from base 1. The germline V gene sets CDR1 to MDHEN and CDR2 to SYDVKM. The TCR beta CDR3 regions were amplified from RNA transcripts. For the first round of RT-PCR on the TCR CDR3, the HTBI primer set was used together with the Qiagen OneStep RT-PCR kit. A second multiplex PCR round built the libraries, followed by size selection and purification. Sequencing of the libraries was done on an Illumina HiSeq2000 using paired-end 100 bp reads. As for the authors' bioinformatics: Raw data were processed with SOAPnuke, discarding reads with adapters, uncalled bases, mean Phred below 15, or no exact constant-primer or identifier match. COPE v1.2.5 was used to merge the high-quality paired reads, and each unique nucleotide sequence was defined as a clonotype. Clonotypes were aligned to IMGT TRBV, TRBD and TRBJ reference segments using MiTCR v1.1. Only V-J combinations with frequency above 0.0001, covering about 99% of repertoires, were analysed. The TCS score was defined as the ratio of F50 (clonal expansion) to E x V (chaos), calculated using BLOSUM62-based TCRdist between CDR3 peptides within each V-J. Welch's t-statistics and random forest reduced fewer than 550 V-J features to 13, which were used in a naive Bayes classifier (R e1071). TCRdb itself trimmed the public reads at Q25 with fastp, ran MiXCR and retained productive beta chains. Duplicate CDR3 protein sequences are folded into a single record with the most common DNA and genes. These V and J calls derive from TCRdb rather than the authors' analysis. In this sample the table shows around 600,000 distinct CDR3 sequences, approximately 15% of which occur a single time. Roughly 6.9% of the sample comes from the top ten.

This receptor was obtained from a woman between 18 and 30 years old with Graves' ophthalmopathy. The chain is assembled from TRBV28 and TRBJ2-1; no D segment can be confidently identified. The source material was blood. CDR3 sequence: CASSMNEQFF. The sequenced DNA: TGTGCCAGCAGCATGAATGAGCAGTTCTTC.